Listed below are T cell receptor beta chains from one sample, sequenced in a study of blood T cell repertoires in COVID-19. Repertoires were generated with immunoSEQ multiplex PCR, while TCRdb's copy carries only in-frame clones and drops some. This table has roughly 48,000 clones, approximately 80% appearing once. The sequenced sample was peripheral blood. The receptors here all came from a man in his sixties or seventies with acute or convalescent COVID-19. Each CDR3 is given with its conserved first and last residue. A D gene is named only where the DNA matches it firmly. Not every row has a clone size; where given, it reads once, few, many or a size class.

D gene,clone size,J gene,V gene,CDR3 protein,CDR3 DNA
TRBD1,few,TRBJ1-2,TRBV6-5,CASSKQEGADGYTF,TGTGCCAGCTCTAAGCAGGAGGGGGCGGATGGCTACACCTTC
NA,few,TRBJ1-4,TRBV15,CATSRRTRSVEKLFF,TGTGCCACCAGCAGGCGGACACGATCGGTTGAAAAACTGTTTTTT
TRBD1,few,TRBJ1-5,TRBV5-8,CASSWGQQNQPQHF,TGTGCCAGCAGCTGGGGACAGCAAAATCAGCCCCAGCATTTT
TRBD1,NA,TRBJ1-1,TRBV13,CASSPDRGRGEAFF,TGTGCCAGCAGCCCCGACAGGGGGAGAGGCGAAGCTTTCTTT
NA,few,TRBJ1-5,TRBV18,CASSPTGTLQPQHF,TGTGCCAGCTCGCCGACAGGTACTCTTCAGCCCCAGCATTTT
NA,NA,TRBJ2-1,TRBV11-1,CASSGHEGRNEQFF,TGTGCCAGCAGCGGTCACGAGGGGAGGAATGAGCAGTTCTTC
NA,once,TRBJ1-2,TRBV5-8,CASSLGVSGYHGGGYTF,TGTGCCAGCAGCTTGGGAGTATCAGGTTACCACGGGGGTGGCTACACCTTC
NA,NA,TRBJ1-2,TRBV4-3,CASSQDPDRSGYTF,TGCGCCAGCAGCCAAGATCCCGACAGGTCCGGCTACACCTTC
NA,NA,TRBJ1-1,TRBV6-5,CASSYGAGLNTEAFF,TGTGCCAGCAGTTATGGGGCAGGACTGAACACTGAAGCTTTCTTT
NA,few,TRBJ1-2,TRBV12-3/TRBV12-4,CASSLAYDGYTF,TGTGCCAGCAGTTTAGCTTATGATGGCTACACCTTC
TRBD2,NA,TRBJ2-1,TRBV6-2/TRBV6-3,CASSLIPGLAREQFF,TGTGCCAGCAGTCTGATCCCGGGACTAGCGCGTGAGCAGTTCTTC
TRBD1,NA,TRBJ2-7,TRBV6-5,CASGDRVGGEQYF,TGTGCCAGCGGGGACAGGGTGGGCGGCGAGCAGTACTTC
NA,NA,TRBJ1-3,TRBV7-9,CASSLLEDGNTIYF,TGTGCCAGCAGCTTATTGGAGGACGGAAACACCATATATTTT
TRBD2,NA,TRBJ2-3,TRBV5-1,CASSLAGGDTQYF,TGCGCCAGCAGCTTGGCGGGGGGGGATACGCAGTATTTT
TRBD2,NA,TRBJ2-1,TRBV5-1,CASSFSSGRVEQFF,TGCGCCAGCAGCTTTAGTAGCGGGAGGGTTGAGCAGTTCTTC
NA,NA,TRBJ1-5,TRBV28,CASKEVQSNQPQHF,TGTGCCAGCAAGGAGGTTCAGAGCAATCAGCCCCAGCATTTT
NA,NA,TRBJ1-4,TRBV30,CAWKPGEGGTNEKLFF,TGTGCCTGGAAACCGGGGGAGGGGGGAACTAATGAAAAACTGTTTTTT
NA,NA,TRBJ1-5,TRBV19,CASSIQGGQPQHF,TGTGCCAGTAGTATACAAGGAGGTCAGCCCCAGCATTTT
TRBD2,NA,TRBJ2-2,TRBV18,CASSPESGRAVAGELFF,TGTGCCAGCTCACCCGAAAGCGGGAGGGCGGTCGCCGGGGAGCTGTTTTTT
NA,once,TRBJ1-6,TRBV30,CAWSEAGYNSPLHF,TGTGCCTGGAGTGAGGCGGGTTATAATTCACCCCTCCACTTT
NA,NA,TRBJ1-1,TRBV6-2/TRBV6-3,CASSRESNTEAFF,TGTGCCAGCAGTCGGGAGTCGAACACTGAAGCTTTCTTT
NA,NA,TRBJ1-2,TRBV13,CASSLEAGLTIHGYTF,TGTGCCAGCAGCTTAGAGGCCGGTCTAACTATCCATGGCTACACCTTC
NA,once,TRBJ2-3,TRBV6-2/TRBV6-3,CASSYSASLSADTQYF,TGTGCCAGCAGTTACTCGGCCTCCCTGAGCGCAGATACGCAGTATTTT
NA,NA,TRBJ1-1,TRBV6-2/TRBV6-3,CASSSELPGAEAFF,TGTGCCAGCAGTTCCGAACTACCGGGGGCTGAAGCTTTCTTT
NA,NA,TRBJ1-3,TRBV30,CAWSVQGSGNTIYF,TGTGCCTGGAGTGTTCAGGGCTCTGGAAACACCATATATTTT
TRBD1,NA,TRBJ1-1,TRBV5-1,CASSSGQYLGTEAFF,TGCGCCAGCAGCTCGGGACAGTATTTGGGGACTGAAGCTTTCTTT
NA,NA,TRBJ2-6,TRBV6-1,CASSEPLGGANVLTF,TGTGCCAGCAGTGAGCCCCTAGGTGGGGCCAACGTCCTGACTTTC
TRBD1,NA,TRBJ2-1,TRBV27,CASTRSGGTRTNEQFF,TGTGCCAGCACCCGTTCAGGGGGCACTAGAACAAATGAGCAGTTCTTC
TRBD1,NA,TRBJ1-1,TRBV5-1,CASSLGTGNTEAFF,TGCGCCAGCAGCTTGGGGACAGGGAACACTGAAGCTTTCTTT
NA,NA,TRBJ2-1,TRBV30,CAWSRDTNDYNEQFF,TGTGCCTGGAGTCGAGACACCAACGACTACAATGAGCAGTTCTTC
NA,NA,TRBJ1-3,TRBV28,CASSIPMGAPGNTIYF,TGTGCCAGCAGCATTCCCATGGGGGCGCCTGGAAACACCATATATTTT
TRBD2,NA,TRBJ2-1,TRBV30,CARRGGHGNEQFF,TGTGCCCGTCGGGGGGGCCATGGCAATGAGCAGTTCTTC
TRBD1,few,TRBJ1-5,TRBV7-2,CASSLQPQGAQPQHF,TGTGCCAGCAGCCTCCAACCGCAGGGGGCTCAGCCCCAGCATTTT
TRBD2,few,TRBJ2-3,TRBV7-3,CASSSLGTSGSHTQYF,TGTGCCAGCAGCTCCCTCGGGACTAGCGGGAGTCATACGCAGTATTTT
NA,NA,TRBJ2-1,TRBV12-2,CASRLPIKIRGGWSLYNEQFF,TGTGCAAGTCGCTTACCCATCAAAATCCGGGGGGGCTGGTCCCTTTACAATGAGCAGTTCTTC
NA,once,TRBJ2-3,TRBV6-6,CASSTTRTGSTDTQYF,TGTGCCAGCAGTACGACTCGGACGGGGAGCACAGATACGCAGTATTTT
TRBD1,NA,TRBJ1-1,TRBV19,CASSTGTGERAFF,TGTGCCAGTAGTACCGGGACAGGGGAAAGAGCTTTCTTT
NA,NA,TRBJ2-1,TRBV11-1,CASSFQGHSYNEQFF,TGTGCCAGCAGCTTCCAGGGTCACTCCTACAATGAGCAGTTCTTC
TRBD1,NA,TRBJ2-7,TRBV10-3,CAMKTGGYEQYF,TGTGCCATGAAGACAGGGGGATACGAGCAGTACTTC
TRBD2,NA,TRBJ2-1,TRBV27,CASSFGRGMNEQFF,TGTGCCAGCAGTTTCGGGCGGGGGATGAATGAGCAGTTCTTC
NA,NA,TRBJ1-1,TRBV28,CASITEGTEAFF,TGTGCCAGCATAACGGAGGGGACTGAAGCTTTCTTT
TRBD1,NA,TRBJ1-2,TRBV7-8,CASSLEHRGGYTF,TGTGCCAGCAGCTTAGAGCACAGGGGCGGCTACACCTTC
TRBD1,few,TRBJ1-2,TRBV5-5,CASSPTGGGYGYTF,TGTGCCAGCAGCCCGACAGGGGGCGGCTATGGCTACACCTTC
NA,NA,TRBJ2-2,TRBV30,CAWSAGQNTGELFF,TGTGCCTGGAGTGCAGGACAAAACACCGGGGAGCTGTTTTTT
NA,NA,TRBJ1-5,TRBV6-5,CATSRPGSNQPQHF,TGTGCCACCTCCAGGCCTGGTAGCAATCAGCCCCAGCATTTT
NA,NA,TRBJ2-2,TRBV6-6,CASNFRAGELFF,TGTGCCAGCAACTTCCGGGCCGGGGAGCTGTTTTTT
NA,NA,TRBJ1-4,TRBV7-2,CASSLAGVEEKLFF,TGTGCCAGCAGCTTAGCGGGCGTTGAAGAAAAACTGTTTTTT
NA,once,TRBJ2-7,TRBV3-1/TRBV3-2,CASSPSGHHSYEQYF,TGTGCCAGCAGCCCTTCGGGACATCACTCCTACGAGCAGTACTTC
TRBD2,NA,TRBJ2-7,TRBV2,CASSEGGTMGYEQYF,TGTGCCAGCAGTGAAGGTGGGACTATGGGCTACGAGCAGTACTTC
NA,NA,TRBJ1-1,TRBV5-6,CASSRAPKEGTEAFF,TGTGCCAGCAGTCGAGCTCCTAAGGAGGGCACTGAAGCTTTCTTT
NA,few,TRBJ2-1,TRBV10-3,CAITSPDSSSYNEQFF,TGTGCCATCACTTCCCCTGACTCGTCTTCCTACAATGAGCAGTTCTTC
TRBD2,NA,TRBJ2-1,TRBV28,CASWTSVTYNEQFF,TGTGCCAGTTGGACTAGCGTAACCTACAATGAGCAGTTCTTC
TRBD1,NA,TRBJ1-5,TRBV27,CASLKGLTGGRDQPQHF,TGTGCCAGCTTAAAGGGGCTGACAGGGGGCAGAGATCAGCCCCAGCATTTT
NA,NA,TRBJ1-2,TRBV4-3,CASSQEVLLYGYTF,TGCGCCAGCAGCCAGGAGGTTCTCCTCTATGGCTACACCTTC
TRBD2,NA,TRBJ2-5,TRBV9,CASSPRPGGNQETQYF,TGTGCCAGCAGCCCCAGGCCGGGAGGAAACCAAGAGACCCAGTACTTC
TRBD2,few,TRBJ2-7,TRBV10-3,CAINPGLAGYEQYF,TGTGCCATCAATCCGGGACTAGCGGGCTACGAGCAGTACTTC
TRBD1,few,TRBJ1-4,TRBV7-2,CASSQREGTGQEKLFF,TGTGCCAGCAGCCAGAGGGAGGGGACAGGGCAGGAAAAACTGTTTTTT
TRBD2,NA,TRBJ2-1,TRBV29-1,CSGTLSGSPYNEQFF,TGCAGCGGGACCCTTAGCGGGAGCCCCTACAATGAGCAGTTCTTC